Each of the 8 T cell receptor beta chains below was sequenced from the same sample in a study of shared clonotypes between healthy human individuals. Sequencing used immunoSEQ multiplex PCR; TCRdb keeps in-frame clones, though not all of them. The sample has roughly 2,500,000 clones, more than 85% seen once. Sequenced material: naive CD4+ T cells from PBMCs. Subset here: CD45RA+ positively selected. All receptors derive from a man aged 18-30 years in good health. Some clones in this sample may be carry-over from other donors' samples.

Concerning this clone: The DNA is left out, because the CDR3 cannot be placed on it with certainty; the CDR3 is given as TCRdb lists it. The chain is built from TRBV18 and TRBJ1-4; the DNA was not used to check the table's D call, TRBD1. The CDR3 has 17 amino acids, counting both end residues. Germline lookup yields CDR1 KGHSH and CDR2 LQKENI. CDR3 residues: CASSSVGPGQVNEKLFF.

The chain has TRBV19 and TRBJ2-7; D remains unclear. Between the trimmed V and J ends, which lost 6 bases and 2 bases, there was a span of 17 bases. Germline CDR1 is LNHDA and CDR2 is SQIVND (reference sequence). This CDR3 has 15 amino acids. The CDR3 loop reads CASRPEDGPPYEQYF. Here the CDR3 DNA reads TGTGCCAGTAGACCAGAGGACGGTCCACCCTACGAGCAGTACTTC. Based on the CDR3 plus reference TRBV19 and TRBJ2-7, the full variable domain is DGGITQSPKYLFRKEGQNVTLSCEQNLNHDAMYWYRQDPGQGLRLIYYSQIVNDFQKGDIAEGYSVSREKKESFPLTVTSAQKNPTAFYLCASRPEDGPPYEQYFGPGTRLTVT.

This chain uses TRBV21-1 with TRBJ2-7; TRBD1 is the table's D call and was not checked against the DNA. TRBV21-1 is an annotated pseudogene. CDR3 length: 16 amino acids. In nucleotides, the CDR3 is TGTGCCAGCAGCAGACGGGACAGGACACTTACCTACGAGCAGTACTTC. Encoded protein: CASSRRDRTLTYEQYF.

This clone was observed a handful of times. The J gene is TRBJ1-2, the V gene TRBV6-1, with a weak D call TRBD1 (5 bases). The CDR3 totals 13 residues. The germline gives CDR1 MNHNS, CDR2 SASEGT. The V end lost 7 bases, the J end lost 1 base, and 10 bases lay between the germline ends. The chain's CDR3 is CASTGQGNYGYTF. The CDR3 coding sequence is TGTGCCAGCACGGGGCAGGGTAACTATGGCTACACCTTC.

V is TRBV19 and J is TRBJ2-3, with D perhaps TRBD2 (6 bases). This CDR3 has 15 amino acids. V was trimmed by 7 bases and J by 5 bases, leaving 19 bases between them. The germline gives CDR1 LNHDA, CDR2 SQIVND (reference sequence). CDR3 DNA sequence: TGTGCCAGTACCGGCAGCGGGCCCTCGGTAGATACGCAGTATTTT. Protein sequence: CASTGSGPSVDTQYF.

The V and J genes are TRBV27 and TRBJ2-3, with 10 bases aligning to TRBD1. Losses at the gene ends were 4 bases for V and 4 bases for J; bases not matched to a gene: 5. The germline V gene encodes CDR1 MNHEY and CDR2 SMNVEV (reference sequence). The CDR3 spans 15 residues. This chain's CDR3 is CASSSGQGVSDTQYF. In DNA form, the CDR3 reads TGTGCCAGCAGTTCCGGACAGGGGGTTTCAGATACGCAGTATTTT.

V is TRBV28 and J is TRBJ2-2; 12 nucleotides agree with TRBD2. Trimming at V came to 7 bases and at J to 5 bases, leaving 8 bases not matched to a gene. This CDR3 comprises 16 residues. In germline, CDR1 is MDHEN, CDR2 SYDVKM. The CDR3: CASNELAGGDTGELFF. The DNA for the CDR3 is TGTGCCAGCAACGAACTAGCGGGAGGTGATACCGGGGAGCTGTTTTTT. The entire variable domain, with the rest obtained from reference TRBV28 and TRBJ2-2, is as follows: DVKVTQSSRYLVKRTGEKVFLECVQDMDHENMFWYRQDPGLGLRLIYFSYDVKMKEKGDIPEGYSVSREKKERFSLILESASTNQTSMYLCASNELAGGDTGELFFGEGSRLTVL.

CDR3 in amino acids: CASSLSSPPGQGYGYTF. The CDR3 DNA reads as TGTGCCAGCAGTTTATCGTCCCCCCCCGGACAGGGCTATGGCTACACCTTC. This chain uses TRBV27 with TRBJ1-2, with 8 positions matching TRBD1. Germline V gene lookup returns CDR1 MNHEY and CDR2 SMNVEV (reference sequence). Unmatched junction bases numbered 10, after V lost 0 bases and J lost 4 bases. The CDR3 sequence is 17 residues long.